Presented here are 30 T cell receptor beta chains from one specimen sequenced in a study of CD8 T cells in acute hepatitis C reinfection. Sample time point: naive CD8 control sorted from an acute-time-point sample. Profiled with immunoSEQ multiplex PCR; TCRdb holds only in-frame clones, not every one. This table holds 30,000 to 45,000 clones, 70% to 90% found once. Sequencing was carried out using naive CD8+ T cells from PBMCs. The receptors originated from a woman between 18 and 29 years old who spontaneously cleared hepatitis C infection.

The rearrangement links TRBV6-6 to TRBJ2-7; TRBD2 matches 9 bases. This CDR3 has 13 amino acids. The V gene's germline CDR1 is MNHNY and CDR2 SVGAGI (reference sequence). Trimming at V came to 0 bases and at J to 7 bases, leaving 1 base not matched to a gene. The CDR3 coding sequence is TGTGCCAGCAGTTACTCGGGACTAGCTGAGCAGTACTTC. It codes for CASSYSGLAEQYF.

The V call is TRBV10-3, the J call TRBJ1-1; D might be TRBD1 (6 bases). The CDR3 has 14 residues. V was shortened by 3 bases and J by 4 bases, with 12 bases between the two germline ends. The germline V gene has CDR1 ENHRY and CDR2 SYGVKD. CDR3 nucleotides: TGTGCCATCAGTGAAACGACAGGCGGCACTGAAGCTTTCTTT. Its protein is CAISETTGGTEAFF.

This clone was seen a single time. This chain uses TRBV5-4 with TRBJ2-1, with D possibly being TRBD2 (5 bases). The germline V gene has CDR1 SGHNT and CDR2 YYREEE (reference sequence). The germline V and J ends were trimmed by 7 bases and 3 bases, with 5 bases remaining between them. The CDR3 runs to 11 residues. The CDR3 sequence is CASGLYNEQFF. Here the CDR3 DNA reads TGTGCCAGCGGACTCTACAATGAGCAGTTCTTC. The complete variable domain, with remaining parts taken from reference TRBV5-4 and TRBJ2-1, reads ETGVTQSPTHLIKTRGQQVTLRCSSQSGHNTVSWYQQALGQGPQFIFQYYREEENGRGNFPPRFSGLQFPNYSSELNVNALELDDSALYLCASGLYNEQFFGPGTRLTVL.

V gene TRBV19 combines with J gene TRBJ2-1, with TRBD2 identical over 10 bases. V shed 5 bases, J shed 4 bases, and the junction held 8 bases outside the gene matches. The germline gives CDR1 LNHDA, CDR2 SQIVND (reference sequence). CDR3 size: 16 residues. Here the CDR3 reads CASSSVTSGYYNEQFF. Written as DNA, the CDR3 is TGTGCCAGTAGTTCAGTGACTAGCGGGTATTACAATGAGCAGTTCTTC.

The V gene is TRBV7-6, the J gene TRBJ2-1; D might be TRBD2 (5 bases). The V gene's germline CDR1 is SGHVS and CDR2 FNYEAQ. The CDR3 length is 13 residues. V dropped 1 base and J dropped 4 bases, with 5 bases sitting between them. CDR3 nucleotide sequence: TGTGCCAGCAGCTTAGGGACTTACAATGAGCAGTTCTTC. This translates into CASSLGTYNEQFF. Full variable domain (remainder filled in from reference TRBV7-6 and TRBJ2-1): GAGVSQSPRYKVTKRGQDVALRCDPISGHVSLYWYRQALGQGPEFLTYFNYEAQQDKSGLPNDRFSAERPEGSISTLTIQRTEQRDSAMYRCASSLGTYNEQFFGPGTRLTVL.

The CDR3 DNA reads TGCAGCGTTATCCAGAACACCGGGGAGCTGTTTTTT. The encoded protein is CSVIQNTGELFF. The rearrangement uses TRBV29-1 and TRBJ2-2; D unclear. The V gene's germline CDR1 is SQVTM and CDR2 ANQGSEA. V lost 5 bases, J lost 1 base, and 5 bases lay in between. CDR3 size: 12 residues.

V gene TRBV9 combines with J gene TRBJ2-5, with a weak D call TRBD1 (6 bases). V was cut by 4 bases and J by 2 bases, with 12 bases left in between. The CDR3 spans 14 residues. From germline, CDR1 is SGDLS and CDR2 YYNGEE. The CDR3 reads CASSTGTEQETQYF. Written as DNA, the CDR3 is TGTGCCAGCAGCACAGGGACGGAGCAAGAGACCCAGTACTTC.

The rearrangement links TRBV20-1 to TRBJ2-7; D not resolved. CDR1 is DFQATT, CDR2 SNEGSKA, per germline (reference sequence). The CDR3 has 10 amino acids. V lost 3 bases and J lost 5, with 5 bases in between. In DNA form, the CDR3 reads TGCAGTGCTAGTCTGGACGAGCAGTACTTC. As protein: CSASLDEQYF.

V is TRBV25-1 and J is TRBJ2-3; weak D call: TRBD1 (5 bases). The CDR3 length is 14 residues. The ends were cut back, 2 bases at V and 4 bases at J, with 10 bases in the middle. Germline CDR1 MGHDK, CDR2 SYGVNS. The CDR3 nucleotides are TGTGCCAGCAGTGAACCGCTCAGGGCAGATACGCAGTATTTT. This gives the protein CASSEPLRADTQYF.

The chain couples TRBV27 to TRBJ1-6; unclear D gene. V was pared by 6 bases and J by 6 bases, with 12 bases between. This CDR3 contains 14 residues. Germline-derived CDR1 and CDR2 are MNHEY and SMNVEV (reference sequence). CDR3 bases: TGTGCCAGCAGCCATCGGCGGGGTAATTCACCCCTCCACTTT. Amino acids: CASSHRRGNSPLHF.

Comment on this clone: It is unclear where the CDR3 begins or ends on the DNA, so no DNA is shown, and the CDR3 is as TCRdb lists it. The chain has TRBV7-9 and TRBJ2-1; the table's D gene call, TRBD2, was not cross checked with the DNA. CDR1 and CDR2 (germline): SEHNR, FQNEAQ (reference sequence). The CDR3 length equals 16 residues, ends included. The CDR3 region is CASSPRVADFGNEQFF.

The CDR3 spells CASSSSVSYEQYF. The CDR3 DNA sequence: TGTGCCAGCAGCTCATCCGTGAGTTACGAGCAGTACTTC. The V call is TRBV11-2, the J call TRBJ2-7; D ambiguous. Per the germline V gene, CDR1 is SGHAT and CDR2 is FQNNGV. Deletions cut 4 bases from V and 4 bases from J, with 11 bases between. This CDR3 region has 13 residues. The full variable domain, with the rest looked up from reference TRBV11-2 and TRBJ2-7, is EAGVAQSPRYKIIEKRQSVAFWCNPISGHATLYWYQQILGQGPKLLIQFQNNGVVDDSQLPKDRFSAERLKGVDSTLKIQPAKLEDSAVYLCASSSSVSYEQYFGPGTRLTVT.

This chain uses TRBV27 with TRBJ2-7; D possibly corresponds to TRBD1 (5 bases). Deletions cut 8 bases from V and 2 bases from J, with 7 bases between. This CDR3 contains 11 residues. Germline CDR1 and CDR2: MNHEY and SMNVEV (reference sequence). The CDR3 sequence is CASWTPYEQYF. The CDR3 nucleotides read TGTGCCAGCTGGACACCCTACGAGCAGTACTTC.

This clone has just a few counts. The V gene is TRBV6-6, the J gene TRBJ2-7; no definite D call. Germline lookup yields CDR1 MNHNY and CDR2 SVGAGI (reference sequence). Trimming cost V 5 bases and J 3 bases, with 5 bases left between them. The CDR3 totals 11 residues. The CDR3 nucleotides are TGTGCCAGCAGTGACTTCTACGAGCAGTACTTC. Translated: CASSDFYEQYF.

A word on this clone: Other DNA sequences in the same sample also yield this CDR3. The chain combines TRBV15 with TRBJ2-5; D ambiguous. There are 13 residues in the CDR3. Germline V CDR1 and CDR2: LNHNV, YYDKDF (reference sequence). V was trimmed by 5 bases and J by 5 bases, leaving 12 bases between them. CDR3 amino acids: CATSSTGGETQYF. Written as DNA, the CDR3 is TGTGCCACCAGCTCAACCGGTGGGGAGACCCAGTACTTC.

The V and J genes are TRBV7-6 and TRBJ2-1; no clear D gene. Trimming stripped 5 bases from V and 6 bases from J, with 8 bases between. Per germline, CDR1 SGHVS and CDR2 FNYEAQ. This CDR3 comprises 12 residues. The CDR3 here is CASSPGGNEQFF. Written as DNA, the CDR3 is TGTGCCAGCAGCCCGGGTGGCAATGAGCAGTTCTTC.

The chain links TRBV19 to TRBJ2-1; TRBD2 might be the D (6 bases). The length of the CDR3 is 15 residues. V gave up 1 base and J gave up 3 bases, with 10 bases separating them. Germline CDR1 LNHDA, CDR2 SQIVND (reference sequence). CDR3 sequence: CASSIGGDGYNEQFF. The DNA of the CDR3 is TGTGCCAGTAGTATAGGGGGGGACGGCTACAATGAGCAGTTCTTC.

This rearrangement joins TRBV6-5 to TRBJ2-1, with 9 bases identical to TRBD2. This CDR3 comprises 15 residues. The V gene's germline CDR1 is MNHEY and CDR2 SVGAGI. J was trimmed by 4 bases and V by 6 bases; bases with no gene match: 7. The CDR3 bases are TGTGCCAGCAGCGCCTCTAGCGGGGAATACAATGAGCAGTTCTTC. This sequence encodes CASSASSGEYNEQFF.

The genes are TRBV5-4 and TRBJ2-7, with 10 bases matching TRBD2. Trimming at V came to 0 bases and at J to 6 bases, leaving 6 bases not matched to a gene. Germline V lookup: CDR1 SGHNT, CDR2 YYREEE (reference sequence). This CDR3 has 15 amino acids. CDR3 region: CASSLEAGGPFEQYF. As DNA, the CDR3 is TGTGCCAGCAGCTTGGAAGCGGGAGGGCCTTTCGAGCAGTACTTC.

The V gene is TRBV9, the J gene TRBJ2-2; the D gene is possibly TRBD1 (6 bases). This CDR3 is 17 amino acids long. CDR1 and CDR2 (germline): SGDLS, YYNGEE. Trimming shortened V by 4 bases and J by 0 bases, and 16 bases separated the two germline ends. The CDR3 DNA follows: TGTGCCAGCAGCATCTCAGGGGCAGTATCGAACACCGGGGAGCTGTTTTTT. Its translation: CASSISGAVSNTGELFF. Full variable domain (outside the CDR3, taken from reference TRBV9 and TRBJ2-2): DSGVTQTPKHLITATGQRVTLRCSPRSGDLSVYWYQQSLDQGLQFLIQYYNGEERAKGNILERFSAQQFPDLHSELNLSSLELGDSALYFCASSISGAVSNTGELFFGEGSRLTVL.

The chain uses TRBV25-1 and TRBJ1-1; D is unresolved. This CDR3 is 14 amino acids long. Germline V gene data show CDR1 as MGHDK and CDR2 as SYGVNS. Between the trimmed V and J ends, which lost 1 base and 4 bases, there was a span of 10 bases. The CDR3 protein is CASSESGGFTEAFF. The CDR3 bases are TGTGCCAGCAGTGAATCCGGAGGTTTCACTGAAGCTTTCTTT.

This chain uses TRBV5-1 with TRBJ2-7, with D possibly matching TRBD1 (6 bases). The germline CDR1 and CDR2 sequences are SGHRS and YFSETQ. The CDR3 loop spans 14 amino acids. The V and J ends lost 0 bases and 2 bases respectively, with 9 bases between them. CDR3 nucleotides: TGCGCCAGCAGCTTGGAAGACAGGACCTACGAGCAGTACTTC. Amino acids: CASSLEDRTYEQYF.

The rearrangement joins TRBV6-5 to TRBJ2-7; perhaps D is TRBD1 or TRBD2 (5 bases each). This CDR3 contains 13 residues. V lost 8 bases and J lost 1, with 12 bases in between. Germline-derived CDR1 and CDR2 are MNHEY and SVGAGI. The CDR3 nucleotides read TGTGCCAGCGGGGACGGGTATTCCTACGAGCAGTACTTC. It translates to CASGDGYSYEQYF.

This clone was observed a handful of times. The chain uses TRBV10-1 and TRBJ1-3; a possible D gene is TRBD1 (5 bases). From germline, CDR1 is WNHNN and CDR2 SYGVQD (reference sequence). The CDR3 is made up of 15 amino acids. Between the trimmed V and J ends, which lost 8 bases and 0 bases, there was a span of 14 bases. The CDR3 DNA reads TGCGCCAGCCCGGCCCGGGACCGCTCTGGAAACACCATATATTTT. This translates into CASPARDRSGNTIYF.

The rearrangement uses TRBV9 and TRBJ2-1; possible D gene TRBD1, 6 bases. The CDR3 runs 13 residues. The germline V gene has CDR1 SGDLS and CDR2 YYNGEE. V was cut by 4 bases and J by 7 bases, with 12 bases left in between. CDR3 sequence: CASSPWGRNEQFF. DNA for the CDR3: TGTGCCAGCAGCCCTTGGGGGCGAAATGAGCAGTTCTTC.

This clone was picked up one time. This sequence joins TRBV12-5 and TRBJ2-7, with 10 nucleotides matching TRBD1. The CDR3 runs to 14 residues. The V gene's germline CDR1 is LGHNT and CDR2 FRNRAP. V was pared by 5 bases and J by 6 bases, with 7 bases of the junction left unmatched. DNA for the CDR3: TGTGCTAGTGGTCTATGGACAGGGGGAAGCGAGCAGTACTTC. Protein: CASGLWTGGSEQYF.

The chain employs TRBV7-9 and TRBJ2-5; TRBD1 might be the D (6 bases). Germline loops: CDR1 SEHNR, CDR2 FQNEAQ (reference sequence). The CDR3 totals 16 residues. The V end lost 3 bases, the J end lost 0 bases, and 14 bases lay between the germline ends. The CDR3 loop reads CASSFVGAGYQETQYF. The CDR3, as DNA: TGTGCCAGCAGCTTCGTGGGGGCCGGGTACCAAGAGACCCAGTACTTC.

The chain uses TRBV5-1 and TRBJ2-7, with no clear D. The germline CDR1 and CDR2 sequences are SGHRS and YFSETQ. The V and J ends lost 0 bases and 5 bases respectively, with 6 bases between them. This CDR3 has 12 residues. The CDR3 reads CASSLGLHEQYF. CDR3 DNA sequence: TGCGCCAGCAGCTTGGGGCTTCACGAGCAGTACTTC.

This clone was seen once. The V and J genes are TRBV11-2 and TRBJ2-3, with TRBD2 matching 8 bases. V was pared by 1 base and J by 0 bases, with 6 bases of the junction left unmatched. The CDR3 length is 17 residues. CDR1 is SGHAT, CDR2 FQNNGV, per germline. This chain's CDR3 is CASSLAGRGASTDTQYF. The DNA for the CDR3 is TGTGCCAGCAGCTTAGCCGGGCGGGGGGCCAGCACAGATACGCAGTATTTT.

The CDR3 DNA follows: TGTGCCAGCACCCGACCCCGGGGGCAGGAAGGTTTCTACGAGCAGTACTTC. Protein: CASTRPRGQEGFYEQYF. The chain joins TRBV6-4 to TRBJ2-7; either TRBD1 or TRBD2 may supply D (6 bases each). V was clipped by 7 bases and J by 3 bases, with 25 bases between them. The CDR3 extends over 17 amino acids. Germline V gene sequence: CDR1 MRHNA, CDR2 SNTAGT.